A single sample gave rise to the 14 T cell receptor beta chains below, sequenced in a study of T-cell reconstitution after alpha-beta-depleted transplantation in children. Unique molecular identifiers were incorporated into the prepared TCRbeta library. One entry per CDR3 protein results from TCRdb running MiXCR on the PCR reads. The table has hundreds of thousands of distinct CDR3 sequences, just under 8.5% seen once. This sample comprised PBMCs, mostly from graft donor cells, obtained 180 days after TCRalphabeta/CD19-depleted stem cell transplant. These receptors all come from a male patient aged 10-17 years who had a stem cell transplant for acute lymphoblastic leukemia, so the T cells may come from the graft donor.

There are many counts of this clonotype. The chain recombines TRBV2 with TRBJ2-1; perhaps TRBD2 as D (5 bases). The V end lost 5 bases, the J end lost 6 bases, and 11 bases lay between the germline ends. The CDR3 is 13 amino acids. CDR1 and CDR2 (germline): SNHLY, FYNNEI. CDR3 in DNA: TGTGCCAGCAGTTACCAAGGGAGCAATGAGCAGTTCTTC. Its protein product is CASSYQGSNEQFF.

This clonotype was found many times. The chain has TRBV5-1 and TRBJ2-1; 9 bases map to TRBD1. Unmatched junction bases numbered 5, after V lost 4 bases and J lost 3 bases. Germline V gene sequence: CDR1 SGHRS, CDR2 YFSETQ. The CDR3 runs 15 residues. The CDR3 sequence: CASSPGTGYYNEQFF. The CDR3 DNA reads TGCGCCAGCAGCCCCGGGACAGGGTACTACAATGAGCAGTTCTTC.

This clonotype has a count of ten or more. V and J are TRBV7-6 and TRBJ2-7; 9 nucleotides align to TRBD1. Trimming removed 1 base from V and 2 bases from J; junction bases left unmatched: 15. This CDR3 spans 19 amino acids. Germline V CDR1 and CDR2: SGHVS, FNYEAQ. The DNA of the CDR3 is TGTGCCAGCAGCTTAGGTATAGGGGCGGGGACAGGGTCCACCTACGAGCAGTACTTC. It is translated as CASSLGIGAGTGSTYEQYF.

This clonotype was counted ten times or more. CDR3 sequence reads: CASSLVLAVTTYNEQFF. DNA for the CDR3: TGTGCCAGCAGCTTAGTCTTAGCCGTTACCACATACAATGAGCAGTTCTTC. The V gene is TRBV11-1, the J gene TRBJ2-1, with unresolved D. The CDR3 runs 17 residues. Germline V gene sequence: CDR1 SGHAT, CDR2 FQDESV (reference sequence). V dropped 1 base and J dropped 4 bases, with 17 bases sitting between them.

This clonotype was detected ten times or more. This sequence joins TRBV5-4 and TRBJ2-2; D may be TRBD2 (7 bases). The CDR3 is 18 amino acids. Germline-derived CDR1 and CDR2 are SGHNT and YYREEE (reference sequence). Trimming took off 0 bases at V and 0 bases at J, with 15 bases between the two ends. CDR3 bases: TGTGCCAGCAGCTTGGCTACGGGGGGCCGTACGAACACCGGGGAGCTGTTTTTT. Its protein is CASSLATGGRTNTGELFF.

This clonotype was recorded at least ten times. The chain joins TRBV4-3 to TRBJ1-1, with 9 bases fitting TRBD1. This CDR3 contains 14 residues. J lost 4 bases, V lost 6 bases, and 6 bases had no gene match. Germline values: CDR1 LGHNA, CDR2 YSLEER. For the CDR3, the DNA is TGCGCCAGCAGGGACAGGGGACTTGGCACTGAAGCTTTCTTT. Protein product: CASRDRGLGTEAFF.

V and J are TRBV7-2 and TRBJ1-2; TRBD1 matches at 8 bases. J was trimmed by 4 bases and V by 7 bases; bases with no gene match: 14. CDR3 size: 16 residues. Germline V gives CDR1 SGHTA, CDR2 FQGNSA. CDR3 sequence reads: CASTHSSDRASYGYTF. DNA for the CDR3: TGTGCCAGCACCCACTCCTCGGACAGGGCTTCCTATGGCTACACCTTC.

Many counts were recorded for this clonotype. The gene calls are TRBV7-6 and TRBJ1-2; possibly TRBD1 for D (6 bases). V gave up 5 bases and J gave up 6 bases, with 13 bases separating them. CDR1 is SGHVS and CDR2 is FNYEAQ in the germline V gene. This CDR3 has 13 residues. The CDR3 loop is CASSPGAPNGYTF. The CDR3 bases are TGTGCCAGCAGCCCGGGGGCGCCAAATGGCTACACCTTC.

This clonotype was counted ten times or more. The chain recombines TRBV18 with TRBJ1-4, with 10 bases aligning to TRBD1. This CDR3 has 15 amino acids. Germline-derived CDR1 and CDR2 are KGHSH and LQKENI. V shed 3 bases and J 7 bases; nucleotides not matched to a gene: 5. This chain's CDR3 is CASSPGTGAGEKLFF. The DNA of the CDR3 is TGTGCCAGCTCACCCGGGACAGGGGCAGGTGAAAAACTGTTTTTT.

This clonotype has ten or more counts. For the CDR3, the DNA is TGTGCCAGCAGACCGGGAGTGAACACTGAAGCTTTCTTT. Amino acid sequence: CASRPGVNTEAFF. The V gene is TRBV28, the J gene TRBJ1-1, with D uncertain. V lost 6 bases to trimming and J lost 0 bases, with 8 bases between them. Per the germline V gene, CDR1 is MDHEN and CDR2 is SYDVKM. The CDR3 consists of 13 residues. Full variable domain (rest looked up from reference TRBV28 and TRBJ1-1): DVKVTQSSRYLVKRTGEKVFLECVQDMDHENMFWYRQDPGLGLRLIYFSYDVKMKEKGDIPEGYSVSREKKERFSLILESASTNQTSMYLCASRPGVNTEAFFGQGTRLTVV.

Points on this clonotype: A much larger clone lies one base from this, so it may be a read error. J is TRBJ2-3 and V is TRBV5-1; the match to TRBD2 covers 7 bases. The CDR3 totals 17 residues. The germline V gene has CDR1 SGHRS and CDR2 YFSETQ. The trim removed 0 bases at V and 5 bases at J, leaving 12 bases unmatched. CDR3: CASSLVPSGPVGDTQYF. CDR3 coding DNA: TGCGCCAGCAGCTTGGTCCCTAGCGGTCCCGTTGGAGATACGCAGTATTTT. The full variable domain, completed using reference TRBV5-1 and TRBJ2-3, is KAGVTQTPRYLIKTRGQQVTLSCSPISGHRSVSWYQQTPGQGLQFLFEYFSETQRNKGNFPGRFSGRQFSNSRSEMNVSTLELGDSALYLCASSLVPSGPVGDTQYFGPGTRLTVL.

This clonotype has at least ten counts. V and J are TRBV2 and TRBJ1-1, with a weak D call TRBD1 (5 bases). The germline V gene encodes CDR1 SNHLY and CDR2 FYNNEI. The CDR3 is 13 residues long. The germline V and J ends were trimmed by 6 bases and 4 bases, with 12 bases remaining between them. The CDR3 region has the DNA TGTGCCAGCAGACTAGGGGTGCTCACTGAAGCTTTCTTT. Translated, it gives CASRLGVLTEAFF. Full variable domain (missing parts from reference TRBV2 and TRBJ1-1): EPEVTQTPSHQVTQMGQEVILRCVPISNHLYFYWYRQILGQKVEFLVSFYNNEISEKSEIFDDQFSVERPDGSNFTLKIRSTKLEDSAMYFCASRLGVLTEAFFGQGTRLTVV.

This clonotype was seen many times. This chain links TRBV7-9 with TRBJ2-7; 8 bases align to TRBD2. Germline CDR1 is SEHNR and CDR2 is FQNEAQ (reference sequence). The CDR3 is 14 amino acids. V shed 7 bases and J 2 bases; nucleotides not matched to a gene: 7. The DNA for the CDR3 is TGTGCCAGCACTCCCGGGGGGGTTACCTACGAGCAGTACTTC. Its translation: CASTPGGVTYEQYF. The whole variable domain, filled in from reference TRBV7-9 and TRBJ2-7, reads DTGVSQNPRHKITKRGQNVTFRCDPISEHNRLYWYRQTLGQGPEFLTYFQNEAQLEKSRLLSDRFSAERPKGSFSTLEIQRTEQGDSAMYLCASTPGGVTYEQYFGPGTRLTVT.

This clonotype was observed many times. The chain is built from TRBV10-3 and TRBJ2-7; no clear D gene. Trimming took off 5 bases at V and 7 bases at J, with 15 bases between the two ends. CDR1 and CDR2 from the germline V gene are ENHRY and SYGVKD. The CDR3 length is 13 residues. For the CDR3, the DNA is TGTGCCATCAGTCAAGCAGCCCACGGGGAGCAGTACTTC. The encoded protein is CAISQAAHGEQYF.